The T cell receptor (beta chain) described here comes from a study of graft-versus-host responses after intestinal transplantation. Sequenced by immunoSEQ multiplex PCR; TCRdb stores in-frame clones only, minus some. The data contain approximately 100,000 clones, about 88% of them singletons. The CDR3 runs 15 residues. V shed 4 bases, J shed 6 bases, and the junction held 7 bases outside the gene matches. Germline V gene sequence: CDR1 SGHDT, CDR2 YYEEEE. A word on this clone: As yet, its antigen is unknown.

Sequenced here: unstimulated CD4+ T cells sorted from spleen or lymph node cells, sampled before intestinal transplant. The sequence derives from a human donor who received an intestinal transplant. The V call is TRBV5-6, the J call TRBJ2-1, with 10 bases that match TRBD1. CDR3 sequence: CASSLTGQGINEQFF. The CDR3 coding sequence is TGTGCCAGCAGCCTGACGGGACAGGGGATCAATGAGCAGTTCTTC.